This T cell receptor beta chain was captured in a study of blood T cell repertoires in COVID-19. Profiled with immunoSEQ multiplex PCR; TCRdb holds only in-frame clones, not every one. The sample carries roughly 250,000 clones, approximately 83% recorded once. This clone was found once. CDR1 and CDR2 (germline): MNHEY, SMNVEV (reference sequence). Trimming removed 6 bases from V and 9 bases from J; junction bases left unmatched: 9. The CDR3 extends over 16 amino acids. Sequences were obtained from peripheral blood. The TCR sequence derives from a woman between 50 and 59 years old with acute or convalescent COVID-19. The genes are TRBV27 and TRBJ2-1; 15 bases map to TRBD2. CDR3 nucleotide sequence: TGTGCCAGCAGCACAGTTGGACTAGCGGGAGGGGTTGAGCAGTTCTTC. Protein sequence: CASSTVGLAGGVEQFF.